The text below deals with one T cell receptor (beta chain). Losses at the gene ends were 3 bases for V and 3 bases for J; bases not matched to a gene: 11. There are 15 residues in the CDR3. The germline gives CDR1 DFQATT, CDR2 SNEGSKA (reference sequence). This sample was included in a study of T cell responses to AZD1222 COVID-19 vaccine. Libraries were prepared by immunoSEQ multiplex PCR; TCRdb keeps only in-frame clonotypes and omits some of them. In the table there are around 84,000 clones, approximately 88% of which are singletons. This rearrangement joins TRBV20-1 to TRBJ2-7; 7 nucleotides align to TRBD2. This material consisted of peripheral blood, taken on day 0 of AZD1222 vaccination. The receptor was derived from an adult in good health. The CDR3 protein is CSASLAGDHDYEQYF. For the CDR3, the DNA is TGCAGTGCTAGTCTGGCGGGAGACCATGACTACGAGCAGTACTTC.